What follows are 15 T cell receptor beta chains derived from one specimen sequenced in a study of patients and donors after allogeneic stem cell transplantation. TCRdb passed the RT-PCR reads through MiXCR, listing each CDR3 protein once. This sample carries fewer than 500,000 distinct CDR3 sequences, 16% of them seen once, and the ten largest clones take 7.2%. Sequencing was carried out using blood, either unsorted or a sorted T cell fraction (not recorded which). These receptors were obtained from a human donor who was either an allogeneic HSCT recipient or a stem cell or donor lymphocyte infusion donor (not recorded which). It is not recorded whose cells these are; they may come from a transplant donor.

This clonotype has at least ten counts. This chain connects TRBV12-3 or TRBV12-4 to TRBJ1-4, with unresolved D. V lost 6 bases and J lost 4, with 9 bases in between. The CDR3 runs to 13 residues. CDR3 coding DNA: TGTGCCAGCAGCACAGTTCTTAATGAAAAACTGTTTTTT. As protein: CASSTVLNEKLFF.

Only a few counts were recorded for this clonotype. The genes are TRBV27 and TRBJ2-3; D ambiguous. Germline V CDR1 and CDR2: MNHEY, SMNVEV (reference sequence). The CDR3 is made up of 13 amino acids. Trimming took off 4 bases at V and 6 bases at J, with 11 bases between the two ends. CDR3 in DNA: TGTGCCAGCAGTTCTAACTCCATGGATACGCAGTATTTT. Translated: CASSSNSMDTQYF.

The chain is built from TRBV5-1 and TRBJ2-6, with TRBD2 matching 14 bases. CDR3 length: 18 amino acids. CDR1 is SGHRS, CDR2 YFSETQ, per germline. Unmatched junction bases numbered 6, after V lost 4 bases and J lost 3 bases. Here the CDR3 reads CASSPTSGGAGGANVLTF. As DNA, the CDR3 is TGCGCCAGCAGCCCGACTAGCGGGGGGGCAGGTGGGGCCAACGTCCTGACTTTC.

V and J are TRBV6-2 or TRBV6-3 and TRBJ1-2; maybe TRBD1 (5 bases). Germline values: CDR1 MNHEY, CDR2 SVGEGT. CDR3 length: 11 amino acids. Trimming pared 10 bases from V and 2 bases from J, leaving 8 bases between. CDR3: CATGRNYGYTF. CDR3 coding DNA: TGTGCCACGGGACGGAACTATGGCTACACCTTC.

The V gene is TRBV7-9, the J gene TRBJ2-1, with 10 positions matching TRBD2. Trimming removed 5 bases from V and 9 bases from J; junction bases left unmatched: 10. The CDR3 sequence is 15 residues long. Germline V lookup: CDR1 SEHNR, CDR2 FQNEAQ (reference sequence). The CDR3 region has the DNA TGTGCCAGCAGCCTGGACCTAGCGGGAGTCCCTGAGCAGTTCTTC. This sequence encodes CASSLDLAGVPEQFF.

This clonotype turned up a few times. This chain connects TRBV24-1 to TRBJ1-6, with 9 bases matching TRBD1. The germline gives CDR1 KGHDR, CDR2 SFDVKD. V lost 4 bases and J lost 7; bases outside the gene matches: 4. This CDR3 is 15 amino acids long. CDR3 region: CATSEGQGGNSPLHF. For the CDR3, the DNA is TGTGCCACCAGTGAGGGACAGGGTGGAAATTCACCCCTCCACTTT.

This clonotype occurred many times. The chain joins TRBV5-1 to TRBJ2-1, with 7 bases that match TRBD2. Trimming cost V 0 bases and J 0 bases; bases outside gene matches: 3. The CDR3 covers 16 residues. Germline assignment: CDR1 SGHRS and CDR2 YFSETQ. CDR3 in amino acids: CASSLGGGGSYNEQFF. The CDR3, as DNA: TGCGCCAGCAGCTTGGGAGGCGGGGGCTCCTACAATGAGCAGTTCTTC.

The V call is TRBV30, the J call TRBJ2-2, with 7 nucleotides matching TRBD2. V gave up 4 bases and J gave up 4 bases; unmatched junction bases: 9. The CDR3 has 15 residues. The V gene's germline CDR1 is GTSNPN and CDR2 SVGIG (reference sequence). The CDR3 here is CAWTHWGGGTGELFF. CDR3 sequence (DNA): TGTGCCTGGACGCACTGGGGGGGTGGCACCGGGGAGCTGTTTTTT.

This clonotype came up many times. The genes are TRBV9 and TRBJ2-3; 16 bases are shared with TRBD2. This CDR3 has 17 amino acids. Germline trimming cut 4 bases from V and 3 bases from J; bases unmatched to any gene: 5. The germline gives CDR1 SGDLS, CDR2 YYNGEE. The CDR3 sequence: CASSPGLAGGRTDTQYF. CDR3 in DNA: TGTGCCAGCAGCCCGGGACTAGCGGGAGGGAGGACAGATACGCAGTATTTT.

This clonotype turned up a few times. V usage is TRBV24-1 and J usage is TRBJ2-3; D not resolved. Germline V gene sequence: CDR1 KGHDR, CDR2 SFDVKD. CDR3 length: 12 residues. V was cut by 9 bases and J by 0 bases, with 6 bases left in between. CDR3 loop: CATGGSTDTQYF. In DNA, the CDR3 is TGTGCCACCGGCGGAAGCACAGATACGCAGTATTTT.

This clonotype was counted ten times or more. This chain links TRBV4-1 with TRBJ2-5; possible D gene TRBD2, 6 bases. V was clipped by 1 base and J by 3 bases, with 12 bases between them. The CDR3 is 15 residues long. The germline V gene has CDR1 MGHRA and CDR2 YSYEKL. CDR3 amino acids: CASSQGLIAEETQYF. CDR3 DNA sequence: TGCGCCAGCAGCCAAGGGTTGATAGCGGAAGAGACCCAGTACTTC.

This clonotype was seen a few times. V usage is TRBV10-2 and J usage is TRBJ1-1, with TRBD1 matching 7 bases. This CDR3 is built from 13 residues. V shed 9 bases, J shed 2 bases, and the junction held 6 bases outside the gene matches. CDR1 WSHSY and CDR2 SAAADI come from the germline V gene. As DNA, the CDR3 is TGCGCCAGTGGGGACAGCGCAAACACTGAAGCTTTCTTT. This sequence encodes CASGDSANTEAFF.

This clonotype was observed a handful of times. The chain recombines TRBV3-1 with TRBJ2-3; 8 positions match TRBD1. CDR1 and CDR2 (germline): LGHDT, YNNKEL (reference sequence). V was clipped by 4 bases and J by 2 bases; unmatched bases: 8. The CDR3 spans 16 residues. In DNA form, the CDR3 reads TGTGCCAGCAGCCCCAGGGGGCGAGTTAACACAGATACGCAGTATTTT. Residues: CASSPRGRVNTDTQYF.

This clonotype was counted a few times. The chain has TRBV3-1 and TRBJ1-1, with a possible D match to TRBD1 (5 bases). This CDR3 is 13 amino acids long. The V gene's germline CDR1 is LGHDT and CDR2 YNNKEL (reference sequence). V was trimmed by 8 bases and J by 1 base, leaving 11 bases between them. The CDR3 is CASGRQKNTEAFF. CDR3 nucleotide sequence: TGTGCCAGCGGAAGACAGAAGAACACTGAAGCTTTCTTT.

The sample holds a few counts of this clonotype. This rearrangement joins TRBV7-2 to TRBJ2-2; D gene uncertain. V gave up 1 base and J gave up 6 bases, with 9 bases separating them. Germline V gene lookup returns CDR1 SGHTA and CDR2 FQGNSA. There are 14 residues in the CDR3. The CDR3 bases are TGTGCCAGCAGCTTAGACCTTTATGCCGGGGAGCTGTTTTTT. This sequence encodes CASSLDLYAGELFF.